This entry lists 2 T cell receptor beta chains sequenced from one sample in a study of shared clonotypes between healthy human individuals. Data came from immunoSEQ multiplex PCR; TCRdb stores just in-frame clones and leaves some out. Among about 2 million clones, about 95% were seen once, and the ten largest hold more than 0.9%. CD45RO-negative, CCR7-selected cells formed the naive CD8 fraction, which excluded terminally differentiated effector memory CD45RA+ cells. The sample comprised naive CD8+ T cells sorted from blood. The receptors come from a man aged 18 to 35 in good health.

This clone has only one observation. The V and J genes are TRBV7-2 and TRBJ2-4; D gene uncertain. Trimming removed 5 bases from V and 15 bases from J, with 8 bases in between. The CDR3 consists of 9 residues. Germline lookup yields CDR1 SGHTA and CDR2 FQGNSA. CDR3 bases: TGTGCCAGCAGCCTAAAGGGGTACTTC. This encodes CASSLKGYF.

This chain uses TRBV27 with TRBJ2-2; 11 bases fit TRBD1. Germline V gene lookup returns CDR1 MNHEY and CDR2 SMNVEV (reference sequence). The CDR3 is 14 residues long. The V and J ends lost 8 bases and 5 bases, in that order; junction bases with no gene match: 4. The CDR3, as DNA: TGTGCCAGCGGGACAGGGGGGTATACCGGGGAGCTGTTTTTT. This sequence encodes CASGTGGYTGELFF.